The 30 T cell receptor beta chains in this list originate from one sample, sequenced in a study of T-cell memory formation after mild COVID-19. MiXCR, applied by TCRdb to the 5' RACE reads, yields one record per CDR3 protein. Of fewer than 110,000 distinct CDR3 sequences detected, approximately 15% appear once; the ten largest clones hold around two fifths. The sample was PBMCs or a T cell subset sorted from them (not recorded which). These receptors were obtained from a man between 18 and 35 years old who had mild COVID-19 (a few samples of this study predate the infection). Cell type and time point are not known.

This clonotype came up a few times. The chain has TRBV5-6 and TRBJ2-7; D not resolved. CDR1 and CDR2 (germline): SGHDT, YYEEEE. Trimming stripped 3 bases from V and 5 bases from J, with 6 bases between. The CDR3 consists of 11 residues. The CDR3 here is CASSYGNEQYF. The CDR3 DNA follows: TGTGCCAGCAGCTATGGTAACGAGCAGTACTTC.

The table lists this clonotype with a few counts. The CDR3 loop is CASSQDYAPQGREQYF. In nucleotides, the CDR3 is TGCGCCAGCAGCCAAGATTACGCCCCCCAGGGCCGCGAGCAGTACTTC. The rearrangement joins TRBV4-1 to TRBJ2-7; D may be TRBD1 (5 bases). Trimming removed 0 bases at V and 6 bases at J, with 18 bases between. Germline lookup yields CDR1 MGHRA and CDR2 YSYEKL. The CDR3 spans 16 residues.

The chain links TRBV6-2 or TRBV6-3 to TRBJ2-7; D call uncertain. The germline CDR1 and CDR2 sequences are MNHEY and SVGEGT. CDR3 length: 13 residues. V lost 0 bases to trimming and J lost 3 bases, with 6 bases between them. The CDR3 sequence: CASSYSAGYEQYF. Written as DNA, the CDR3 is TGTGCCAGCAGTTACTCGGCAGGCTACGAGCAGTACTTC.

The gene calls are TRBV29-1 and TRBJ2-1; D unresolved. CDR3 length equals 13 residues. Trimming cost V 6 bases and J 1 base, with 10 bases left between them. The germline V gene has CDR1 SQVTM and CDR2 ANQGSEA. Here the CDR3 DNA reads TGCAGCGTGGTGACGGTGTCCTACAATGAGCAGTTCTTC. As protein: CSVVTVSYNEQFF.

This clonotype was counted ten times or more. The CDR3 sequence: CASTSEGGLDYEQYF. In DNA form, the CDR3 reads TGTGCCAGCACCTCGGAGGGGGGATTGGACTACGAGCAGTACTTC. The chain combines TRBV5-6 with TRBJ2-7, with D possibly being TRBD1 or TRBD2 (6 bases each). Germline CDR1 reads SGHDT; CDR2 reads YYEEEE. V was pared by 6 bases and J by 3 bases, with 19 bases between. The CDR3 is 15 amino acids.

A few counts support this clonotype. This sequence joins TRBV5-6 and TRBJ1-5; possible D gene TRBD1, 6 bases. Germline CDR1 SGHDT, CDR2 YYEEEE. The CDR3 runs 15 residues. V dropped 4 bases and J dropped 1 base, with 12 bases sitting between them. Written as DNA, the CDR3 is TGTGCCAGCAGCGCGGCAGGGGACAGCAATCAGCCCCAGCATTTT. It is translated as CASSAAGDSNQPQHF.

The chain is built from TRBV7-9 and TRBJ2-7; D is ambiguous. From germline, CDR1 is SEHNR and CDR2 FQNEAQ (reference sequence). The V and J ends lost 10 bases and 2 bases respectively, with 12 bases between them. The CDR3 has 12 residues. The CDR3 protein is CATSRAAYEQYF. CDR3 nucleotide sequence: TGTGCCACCTCCCGGGCGGCCTACGAGCAGTACTTC.

This clonotype was seen only a few times. V usage is TRBV9 and J usage is TRBJ2-2; D perhaps matches TRBD2 (6 bases). The CDR3 runs 15 residues. Germline CDR1 reads SGDLS; CDR2 reads YYNGEE. V was clipped by 3 bases and J by 4 bases, with 13 bases between them. CDR3 coding DNA: TGTGCCAGCAGCGCATGGGGGGATCCCACCGGGGAGCTGTTTTTT. This sequence encodes CASSAWGDPTGELFF.

This clonotype was counted a few times. The V call is TRBV6-6, the J call TRBJ1-5; tentatively, D is TRBD1 (6 bases). CDR1 MNHNY and CDR2 SVGAGI come from the germline V gene (reference sequence). Trimming stripped 6 bases from V and 4 bases from J, with 13 bases between. This CDR3 region has 14 residues. For the CDR3, the DNA is TGTGCCAGCAGCTGGACAGAGATTAATCAGCCCCAGCATTTT. This sequence encodes CASSWTEINQPQHF.

The J gene is TRBJ1-4, the V gene TRBV20-1, with TRBD1 matching over 7 bases. The trim removed 2 bases at V and 8 bases at J, leaving 8 bases unmatched. The CDR3 runs to 14 residues. Germline CDR1 is DFQATT and CDR2 is SNEGSKA (reference sequence). DNA for the CDR3: TGCAGTGCTAGACCTGGGACAGAGGGCGAAAAACTGTTTTTT. Amino acids: CSARPGTEGEKLFF.

The chain recombines TRBV7-9 with TRBJ2-7; D is tentatively TRBD1 or TRBD2 (5 bases each). The CDR3 spans 13 residues. Trimming left V 5 bases short and J 6 bases short, with 14 bases between. Germline V gene lookup returns CDR1 SEHNR and CDR2 FQNEAQ (reference sequence). The CDR3 here is CASSLPTGPEQYV. In DNA form, the CDR3 reads TGTGCCAGCAGCCTCCCGACGGGACCCGAGCAGTACGTC.

The sample holds many counts of this clonotype. The chain uses TRBV3-1 and TRBJ2-5; 14 bases match TRBD2. The CDR3 loop spans 18 amino acids. From germline, CDR1 is LGHDT and CDR2 YNNKEL (reference sequence). V lost 0 bases and J lost 3; bases outside the gene matches: 6. CDR3 sequence reads: CASSQDRTSGGIEETQYF. In DNA form, the CDR3 reads TGTGCCAGCAGCCAAGATCGGACTAGCGGGGGGATAGAAGAGACCCAGTACTTC.

The chain is built from TRBV4-1 and TRBJ1-5; D remains ambiguous. Trimming cost V 3 bases and J 4 bases, with 10 bases left between them. Germline CDR1 and CDR2: MGHRA and YSYEKL. This CDR3 region has 14 residues. DNA for the CDR3: TGCGCCAGCAGCCAGTATGGTCAGAATCAGCCCCAGCATTTT. This translates into CASSQYGQNQPQHF.

The chain is built from TRBV11-2 and TRBJ1-1; unclear D gene. The length of the CDR3 is 16 residues. Germline V CDR1 and CDR2: SGHAT, FQNNGV. Trimming shortened V by 5 bases and J by 5 bases, and 21 bases separated the two germline ends. In DNA form, the CDR3 reads TGTGCCAGCAGCCGCCCCGAGGGCATTGGTTGGACTGAAGCTTTCTTT. Its protein product is CASSRPEGIGWTEAFF. Full variable domain (remainder filled in from reference TRBV11-2 and TRBJ1-1): EAGVAQSPRYKIIEKRQSVAFWCNPISGHATLYWYQQILGQGPKLLIQFQNNGVVDDSQLPKDRFSAERLKGVDSTLKIQPAKLEDSAVYLCASSRPEGIGWTEAFFGQGTRLTVV.

The V call is TRBV11-2, the J call TRBJ2-5; D gene unclear. V lost 5 bases and J lost 5, with 12 bases in between. In germline, CDR1 is SGHAT, CDR2 FQNNGV. CDR3 length equals 13 residues. CDR3 in amino acids: CASSRMGWETQYF. The DNA of the CDR3 is TGTGCCAGCAGCCGTATGGGCTGGGAGACCCAGTACTTC. Drawing the rest from reference TRBV11-2 and TRBJ2-5, the complete variable domain is EAGVAQSPRYKIIEKRQSVAFWCNPISGHATLYWYQQILGQGPKLLIQFQNNGVVDDSQLPKDRFSAERLKGVDSTLKIQPAKLEDSAVYLCASSRMGWETQYFGPGTRLLVL.

This clonotype was seen many times. The V and J genes are TRBV12-3 or TRBV12-4 and TRBJ1-5, with D perhaps TRBD1 (5 bases). Trimming shortened V by 4 bases and J by 0 bases, and 13 bases separated the two germline ends. This CDR3 region has 16 residues. The CDR3 sequence: CASSYAGTYSNQPQHF. CDR3 in DNA: TGTGCCAGCAGTTACGCAGGGACTTATAGCAATCAGCCCCAGCATTTT.

The gene calls are TRBV10-3 and TRBJ1-3; D not certain. Deletions cut 8 bases from V and 0 bases from J, with 14 bases between. This CDR3 spans 15 amino acids. Looked up from germline, CDR1 is ENHRY and CDR2 is SYGVKD. CDR3 amino acids: CAIERRVDSGNTIYF. CDR3 DNA sequence: TGTGCCATCGAAAGGAGGGTAGACTCTGGAAACACCATATATTTT.

The chain is built from TRBV7-9 and TRBJ1-2; D unclear. The CDR3 runs to 15 residues. V was clipped by 3 bases and J by 0 bases, with 11 bases between them. In germline, CDR1 is SEHNR, CDR2 FQNEAQ (reference sequence). The DNA of the CDR3 is TGTGCCAGCAGCTTCGGATGGTCCTCTAACTATGGCTACACCTTC. Protein product: CASSFGWSSNYGYTF. The complete variable domain, with remaining parts taken from reference TRBV7-9 and TRBJ1-2, reads DTGVSQNPRHKITKRGQNVTFRCDPISEHNRLYWYRQTLGQGPEFLTYFQNEAQLEKSRLLSDRFSAERPKGSFSTLEIQRTEQGDSAMYLCASSFGWSSNYGYTFGSGTRLTVV.

This clonotype appeared a few times. This chain joins TRBV6-2 or TRBV6-3 and TRBJ1-6; TRBD1 aligns across 7 bases. The CDR3 runs 13 residues. V trimming: 6 bases; J trimming: 8 bases; junction bases outside the gene matches: 4. Looked up from germline, CDR1 is MNHEY and CDR2 is SVGEGT. CDR3 nucleotides: TGTGCCAGCAGCCGGGACAGTTATTCACCCCTCCACTTT. Protein: CASSRDSYSPLHF.

The sample holds many counts of this clonotype. The chain joins TRBV12-3 or TRBV12-4 to TRBJ2-1, with 12 bases matching TRBD2. Trimming cost V 6 bases and J 4 bases; bases outside gene matches: 4. The CDR3 is 15 residues long. The CDR3 sequence is CASSRGLAGYNEQFF. DNA of the CDR3: TGTGCCAGCAGCCGTGGACTAGCGGGGTACAATGAGCAGTTCTTC.

This sequence joins TRBV2 and TRBJ1-4; no definite D call. Trimming shortened V by 10 bases and J by 7 bases, and 13 bases separated the two germline ends. The length of the CDR3 is 12 residues. CDR1 is SNHLY and CDR2 is FYNNEI in the germline V gene. This chain's CDR3 is CATTGFGEKLFF. The CDR3 coding sequence is TGTGCCACCACTGGATTCGGTGAAAAACTGTTTTTT. The full variable domain, completed using reference TRBV2 and TRBJ1-4, is EPEVTQTPSHQVTQMGQEVILRCVPISNHLYFYWYRQILGQKVEFLVSFYNNEISEKSEIFDDQFSVERPDGSNFTLKIRSTKLEDSAMYFCATTGFGEKLFFGSGTQLSVL.

This clonotype has a count of ten or more. The chain combines TRBV4-3 with TRBJ2-7; 10 bases line up with TRBD1. The ends lost 3 bases at V and 3 bases at J; junction bases unmatched: 5. CDR3 length: 15 amino acids. Germline-derived CDR1 and CDR2 are LGHNA and YSLEER. The CDR3 DNA follows: TGCGCCAGCAGCCAGGACGGGACAGGGGTCTACGAGCAGTACTTC. Its protein product is CASSQDGTGVYEQYF.

This clonotype appeared many times. The V call is TRBV5-1, the J call TRBJ2-3; TRBD1 is a possible D gene (5 bases). CDR1 is SGHRS and CDR2 is YFSETQ in the germline V gene. The CDR3 covers 14 residues. Deletions cut 2 bases from V and 2 bases from J, with 9 bases between. CDR3 region: CASSLRQSTDTQYF. CDR3 nucleotides: TGCGCCAGCAGCTTACGACAGTCCACAGATACGCAGTATTTT.

This clonotype occurred a few times. V usage is TRBV29-1 and J usage is TRBJ2-1; 12 bases line up with TRBD2. Per germline, CDR1 SQVTM and CDR2 ANQGSEA. After removal of 1 base from V and 4 bases from J, the junction contained 11 bases not matched to a gene. The length of the CDR3 is 18 residues. The CDR3 protein is CSVEAPATGTSGYNEQFF. CDR3 DNA sequence: TGCAGCGTTGAAGCACCGGCGACCGGGACTAGCGGGTACAATGAGCAGTTCTTC.

This clonotype was detected only a few times. The genes are TRBV6-5 and TRBJ2-2; no reliable D call. Trimming took 6 bases from V and 7 from J, leaving 6 bases between them. The germline V gene encodes CDR1 MNHEY and CDR2 SVGAGI. This CDR3 has 11 residues. In DNA form, the CDR3 reads TGTGCCAGCAGGGGGTACGGGGAGCTGTTTTTT. Translating gives CASRGYGELFF.

CDR3 in DNA: TGTGCCACCAGTGACACTGGGGGGGGGCCCAACACTGAAGCTTTCTTT. Translation: CATSDTGGGPNTEAFF. The chain is built from TRBV24-1 and TRBJ1-1; TRBD1 might be the D (6 bases). This CDR3 is 16 amino acids long. Germline V gene data show CDR1 as KGHDR and CDR2 as SFDVKD. Trimming took 4 bases from V and 2 from J, leaving 16 bases between them.

About this clonotype: One end of the junction varies from germline; a read error may be responsible. The J gene is TRBJ2-3, the V gene TRBV5-1, with 8 positions matching TRBD2. Germline assignment: CDR1 SGHRS and CDR2 YFSETQ. This CDR3 is 18 amino acids long. For the CDR3, the DNA is TGCGCCAGCAGCTTGGCCTTGGTGAGCGGGGGAATCGCAGATACGAAGTATTTT. This gives the protein CASSLALVSGGIADTKYF. Complete variable domain (other parts from reference TRBV5-1 and TRBJ2-3): KAGVTQTPRYLIKTRGQQVTLSCSPISGHRSVSWYQQTPGQGLQFLFEYFSETQRNKGNFPGRFSGRQFSNSRSEMNVSTLELGDSALYLCASSLALVSGGIADTKYFGPGTRLTVL.

This clonotype was observed at least ten times. This chain uses TRBV11-2 with TRBJ2-2; perhaps TRBD2 as D (5 bases). The CDR3 runs 14 residues. Germline V gives CDR1 SGHAT, CDR2 FQNNGV. V was clipped by 8 bases and J by 3 bases, with 13 bases between them. The CDR3 sequence: CASFEGSDTGELFF. CDR3 DNA sequence: TGTGCCAGCTTTGAGGGATCGGACACCGGGGAGCTGTTTTTT.

The chain couples TRBV11-2 to TRBJ1-1; no clear D. Between the trimmed V and J ends, which lost 2 bases and 9 bases, there was a span of 10 bases. Germline CDR1 SGHAT, CDR2 FQNNGV. The CDR3 contains 12 residues. This CDR3 reads CASSLNGAQAFF. CDR3 in DNA: TGTGCCAGCAGCTTAAATGGAGCCCAAGCTTTCTTT. Variable domain in full (rest from reference TRBV11-2 and TRBJ1-1): EAGVAQSPRYKIIEKRQSVAFWCNPISGHATLYWYQQILGQGPKLLIQFQNNGVVDDSQLPKDRFSAERLKGVDSTLKIQPAKLEDSAVYLCASSLNGAQAFFGQGTRLTVV.

The chain joins TRBV4-3 to TRBJ1-5; weak D call: TRBD1 (5 bases). Germline V gene sequence: CDR1 LGHNA, CDR2 YSLEER. This CDR3 comprises 14 residues. Trimming removed 1 base from V and 7 bases from J, with 11 bases in between. The CDR3 loop reads CASSQGGGTQPQHF. The DNA for the CDR3 is TGCGCCAGCAGCCAAGGGGGAGGGACCCAGCCCCAGCATTTT.